The subject of this entry is one T cell receptor (beta chain). The antigen this receptor binds is unknown. No much larger clone is present one base from it, and per-base qualities are unavailable. Including the terminal cysteine and phenylalanine, the CDR3 comprises 17 residues. Only CDR3 DNA is held: 51 bases, read in frame from base 1. Via the germline V gene, CDR1 is LGHNA and CDR2 YNFKEQ. Cut back by 1 base and 0 bases, the V and J ends lie 10 bases apart. The data are from a study of immune characteristics of hereditary and idiopathic chronic pancreatitis. Study-level background: Local pancreatic immune cells and TCRbeta repertoires were profiled in hereditary and idiopathic chronic pancreatitis and were compared with control organ donor pancreases. The gDNA-based approach was selected because the approach required minimal in vitro experimental manipulation of T cells infiltrating the pancreas. In total, 5 control pancreases, 7 or 8 hereditary chronic pancreatitis pancreases and about 6 idiopathic chronic pancreatitis pancreases underwent TCRbeta sequencing.

Library creation used the immunoSEQ multiplex PCR assay. From pancreatic genomic DNA, the TCRbeta CDR3 region along with adjacent sequences was amplified and then sequenced. The paper's data handling went like this. Productive clonality and productive rearrangement counts were measured along with repertoire diversity, which was expressed as a mean normalized Shannon-Wiener index. Control and chronic pancreatitis repertoire metrics were compared with the nonparametric Mann-Whitney U test. CDR3beta sequences with identical amino acid composition and length across subjects were defined as shared clonotypes. This immuneACCESS table, as held by TCRdb, lists in-frame sequences with V and J called but not all clones. Of the missing ones, under half trace to an unresolved V gene in checked studies; the others have no known cause. V and J calls and clone size follow that table, whereas D and trimming were derived from the DNA. Present in this sample are about a thousand clones, 60% to 80% of which were seen just once. The ten largest account for 16% of the sample.

What the research found in general, with its limitations: Chronic pancreatitis caused by alcohol use was excluded from the study. Patient tissue was available only at the time of TPIAT, so disease duration differences may have influenced immune findings. Among 13 chronic pancreatitis patients, a positive correlation was found between numbers of productive TCR rearrangements and disease severity scores. Differences in Vbeta-Jbeta gene family usage, including TRBV10, TRBV19, TRBV23 and TRBV5, were found between hereditary and idiopathic chronic pancreatitis. Compared with controls, both chronic pancreatitis groups had significantly higher TCRbeta repertoire diversity and lower clonality.

Patients undergoing total pancreatectomy with islet autotransplantation (TPIAT) were the source of the chronic pancreatitis pancreas tissue. None of the chronic pancreatitis patients included in the study had a known history of diabetes. Genomic DNA was extracted directly from bulk pancreas tissue, without T cell sorting, for TCRbeta sequencing. No particular cause of disease was identified in patients with idiopathic chronic pancreatitis. Pancreas tissues were collected consecutively from patients and organ donors at two US centers. Source material: pancreas tissue with idiopathic chronic pancreatitis. According to the study, the label for this sample's cell subset or site signals: chronic pancreatitis without an identified cause. The source of this sequence is a human donor with chronic pancreatitis. The chain joins TRBV4-2 to TRBJ2-6, and the D gene may be TRBD1, 5 bases matching. The CDR3 in this case is CASSQGGDSSGANVLTF. The DNA sequence is as follows: TGTGCCAGCAGCCAAGGGGGCGATAGCTCTGGGGCCAACGTCCTGACTTTC.